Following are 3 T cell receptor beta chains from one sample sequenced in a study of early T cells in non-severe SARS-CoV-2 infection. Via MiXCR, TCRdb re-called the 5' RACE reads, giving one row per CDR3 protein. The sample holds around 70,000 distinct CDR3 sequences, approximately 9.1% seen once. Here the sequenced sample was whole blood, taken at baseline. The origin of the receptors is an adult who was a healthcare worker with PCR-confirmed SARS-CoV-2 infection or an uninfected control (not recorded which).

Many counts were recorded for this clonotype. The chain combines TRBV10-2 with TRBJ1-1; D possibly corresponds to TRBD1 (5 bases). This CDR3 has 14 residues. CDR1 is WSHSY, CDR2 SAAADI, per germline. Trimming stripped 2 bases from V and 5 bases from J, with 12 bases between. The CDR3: CASSEQGLGTEAFF. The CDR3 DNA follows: TGCGCCAGCAGTGAGCAGGGCTTGGGGACTGAAGCTTTCTTT.

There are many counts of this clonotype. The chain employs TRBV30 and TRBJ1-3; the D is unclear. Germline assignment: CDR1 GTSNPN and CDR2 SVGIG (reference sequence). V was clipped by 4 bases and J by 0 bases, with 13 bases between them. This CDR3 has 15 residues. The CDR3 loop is CAWIWAGPSGNTIYF. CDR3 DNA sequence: TGTGCCTGGATCTGGGCAGGTCCCTCTGGAAACACCATATATTTT.

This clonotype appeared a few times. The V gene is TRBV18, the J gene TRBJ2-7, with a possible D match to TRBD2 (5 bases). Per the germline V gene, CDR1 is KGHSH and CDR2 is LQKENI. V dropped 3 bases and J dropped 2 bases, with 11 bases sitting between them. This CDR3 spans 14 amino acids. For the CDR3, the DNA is TGTGCCAGCTCACCGGAGGACGCCGCCTACGAGCAGTACTTC. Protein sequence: CASSPEDAAYEQYF.